This T cell receptor (beta chain) was identified during a study of T cell changes during pregnancy in multiple sclerosis. The CDR3 loop spans 15 amino acids. V gave up 4 bases and J gave up 6 bases; unmatched junction bases: 9. Germline V gene lookup returns CDR1 SGHTA and CDR2 FQGNSA. Generated by immunoSEQ multiplex PCR, the TCRdb table keeps only in-frame clones and is missing some. The sample records tens of thousands of clones, roughly 90% being singletons. V gene TRBV7-2 combines with J gene TRBJ2-5; TRBD1 agrees at 9 bases. Sequenced material: peripheral blood, taken in the second trimester of pregnancy. The TCR originated in a female donor in good health, enrolled as a control in a pregnancy study. The CDR3 DNA is TGTGCCAGCAGCTCGTCCGGGACAGGGACGAAGACCCAGTACTTC. Translated: CASSSSGTGTKTQYF.